This TCR beta chain was obtained from a study of tumor and adjacent non-tumor tissue in lung cancer. A modified ARM-PCR protocol with three rounds of nested PCR amplified TCRbeta. Via MiXCR, TCRdb re-called the multiplex PCR reads, giving one row per CDR3 protein. The data show 45,000 to 65,000 distinct CDR3 sequences, 74% seen once. The template was RNA from unsorted bulk tissue. This non-tumor lung sample came from over 3 cm beyond the tumor edge. Donors were chemotherapy-naive, newly diagnosed lung cancer surgical patients in China, August–November 2014. The CDR3 runs 16 residues. In germline, CDR1 is WNHNN, CDR2 SYGVQD (reference sequence).

Sample: distant non-tumor lung tissue. The sequence was obtained from an older woman with non-small cell lung cancer. The chain has TRBV10-1 and TRBJ2-1, with 13 bases aligning to TRBD2. The CDR3 spells CTSSLTSGGSYNEQFF. DNA of the CDR3: TGCACTAGCAGCCTGACTAGCGGGGGGTCCTACAATGAGCAGTTCTTC.